The 18 T cell receptor beta chains listed next were all sequenced from one sample in a study of T cell repertoires in cytomegalovirus infection. From the reads, TCRdb called clonotypes with MiXCR, one entry per CDR3 protein. In the table there are about 480,000 distinct CDR3 sequences, 33% of which are singletons. These TCRs' antigens remain unknown. The source was cultured PBMCs, collected from culture after CMV antigen stimulation. The receptors come from a human donor in good health (CMV status not recorded). Some clones in this sample may be carry-over from other donors' samples.

The sample holds many counts of this clonotype. The chain links TRBV12-3 or TRBV12-4 to TRBJ1-2; D gene unclear. Trimming left V 3 bases short and J 0 bases short, with 8 bases between. The length of the CDR3 is 14 residues. The CDR3 here is CASSFGGTNYGYTF. The CDR3 coding sequence is TGTGCCAGCAGTTTCGGCGGGACTAACTATGGCTACACCTTC.

The V and J genes are TRBV19 and TRBJ2-1, with D possibly matching TRBD1 (8 bases). V was pared by 6 bases and J by 9 bases, with 18 bases between. This CDR3 has 14 residues. From germline, CDR1 is LNHDA and CDR2 SQIVND (reference sequence). The CDR3 loop reads CASRLTGGGGEQFF. As DNA, the CDR3 is TGTGCCAGTAGGTTAACAGGGGGGGGGGGTGAGCAGTTCTTC.

The rearrangement joins TRBV20-1 to TRBJ2-5, with D possibly being TRBD1 (5 bases). The CDR3 is 12 amino acids. Per the germline V gene, CDR1 is DFQATT and CDR2 is SNEGSKA (reference sequence). V was clipped by 2 bases and J by 5 bases, with 9 bases between them. In DNA, the CDR3 is TGCAGTGCTAGAAGGGGCGCGGAGACCCAGTACTTC. This sequence encodes CSARRGAETQYF.

This clonotype came up a few times. This rearrangement joins TRBV11-2 to TRBJ2-4, with D maybe TRBD2 (5 bases). Germline V CDR1 and CDR2: SGHAT, FQNNGV. V lost 5 bases and J 1 base, leaving 15 bases between the germline ends. This CDR3 has 16 amino acids. Here the CDR3 reads CASSTTRGLAKNIQYF. The CDR3 DNA is TGTGCCAGCAGCACCACACGGGGTCTGGCCAAAAACATTCAGTACTTC.

This chain uses TRBV27 with TRBJ2-7; tentatively, D is TRBD1 (6 bases). Germline values: CDR1 MNHEY, CDR2 SMNVEV (reference sequence). The CDR3 is 15 residues long. V dropped 4 bases and J dropped 3 bases, with 16 bases sitting between them. CDR3 amino acids: CASSSAGTTIYEQYF. The CDR3 DNA reads as TGTGCCAGCAGTTCGGCCGGGACAACCATCTACGAGCAGTACTTC.

A few counts support this clonotype. This chain uses TRBV6-8 with TRBJ1-1; the D gene is possibly TRBD1 (5 bases). Germline CDR1 reads MNHGY; CDR2 reads SAAAGT. V was cut by 2 bases and J by 5 bases, with 18 bases left in between. This CDR3 has 16 residues. The CDR3 DNA follows: TGTGCCAGCAGTTACCTAACAGGAGGGAAGGGGACTGAAGCTTTCTTT. Protein sequence: CASSYLTGGKGTEAFF.

This clonotype showed up just a few times. The rearrangement uses TRBV7-2 and TRBJ2-3; the match to TRBD2 covers 8 bases. The CDR3 consists of 15 residues. V shed 1 base, J shed 8 bases, and the junction held 8 bases outside the gene matches. The germline CDR1 and CDR2 sequences are SGHTA and FQGNSA. The CDR3 loop reads CASSLGSGAGGTQYF. The DNA for the CDR3 is TGTGCCAGCAGCTTAGGTAGTGGGGCGGGAGGTACGCAGTATTTT.

V is TRBV12-3 or TRBV12-4 and J is TRBJ2-7; D unresolved. This CDR3 spans 12 amino acids. V was cut by 4 bases and J by 6 bases, with 10 bases left in between. The CDR3 sequence is CASSSSVSEQYF. DNA of the CDR3: TGTGCCAGCAGTTCATCCGTCTCCGAGCAGTACTTC.

V usage is TRBV6-5 and J usage is TRBJ1-2; 7 bases fit TRBD1. This CDR3 comprises 15 residues. CDR1 is MNHEY, CDR2 SVGAGI, per germline. Germline trimming cut 0 bases from V and 2 bases from J; bases unmatched to any gene: 3. The CDR3 reads CASSYSGQDNYGYTF. The CDR3 DNA sequence: TGTGCCAGCAGTTACTCTGGACAGGACAACTATGGCTACACCTTC.

The chain carries TRBV6-5 and TRBJ1-5; a possible D gene is TRBD1 (5 bases). The length of the CDR3 is 13 residues. Germline CDR1 MNHEY, CDR2 SVGAGI. V lost 5 bases and J lost 5, with 10 bases in between. CDR3 loop: CASSHRSHQPQHF. CDR3 sequence (DNA): TGTGCCAGCAGTCACAGGAGTCATCAGCCCCAGCATTTT.

The chain employs TRBV10-3 and TRBJ1-2, with D uncertain. V dropped 2 bases and J dropped 2 bases, with 9 bases sitting between them. Germline V gene data show CDR1 as ENHRY and CDR2 as SYGVKD. The CDR3 consists of 14 residues. The CDR3 loop reads CAISEKGMNYGYTF. CDR3 DNA: TGTGCCATCAGTGAGAAAGGGATGAACTATGGCTACACCTTC.

This clonotype showed up just a few times. The J gene is TRBJ2-7, the V gene TRBV6-5; a weak D match, TRBD1 (5 bases). Germline CDR1 and CDR2: MNHEY and SVGAGI. The CDR3 consists of 12 residues. Between the trimmed V and J ends, which lost 8 bases and 3 bases, there was a span of 11 bases. CDR3 in DNA: TGTGCCAGCGGGCAGGGTCTCTACGAGCAGTACGTC. Protein product: CASGQGLYEQYV.

A few counts support this clonotype. The chain recombines TRBV27 with TRBJ1-2; 7 nucleotides align to TRBD1. The V gene end was trimmed by 4 bases and the J gene end by 4 bases; junction bases not matched to a gene: 6. Per germline, CDR1 MNHEY and CDR2 SMNVEV (reference sequence). The CDR3 length is 14 residues. The CDR3 protein is CASSSDRAFYGYTF. CDR3 bases: TGTGCCAGCAGTTCAGACAGGGCGTTCTATGGCTACACCTTC.

This clonotype was seen only once. In DNA, the CDR3 is TGCGCCAGTTCCTGGGTCCGGGCCCTCGGGAACACTGAAGCTTTCTTT. Translating it yields CASSWVRALGNTEAFF. The chain has TRBV5-1 and TRBJ1-1, with D unresolved. The V gene lost 8 bases and the J gene lost 1 base, with 21 bases spanning the gap. The CDR3 runs to 16 residues. CDR1 and CDR2 from the germline V gene are SGHRS and YFSETQ.

The chain has TRBV29-1 and TRBJ1-1; D is undetermined. This CDR3 contains 12 residues. Deletions cut 4 bases from V and 4 bases from J, with 10 bases between. Germline V lookup: CDR1 SQVTM, CDR2 ANQGSEA. The CDR3: CSVVRAATEAFF. The CDR3 nucleotides are TGCAGCGTTGTTCGTGCAGCCACTGAAGCTTTCTTT.

This clonotype occurred a few times. The chain recombines TRBV12-5 with TRBJ2-1; D might be TRBD1 or TRBD2, each matching 7 bases. This CDR3 contains 17 residues. V was pared by 3 bases and J by 8 bases, with 23 bases between. Germline assignment: CDR1 LGHNT and CDR2 FRNRAP. Written as DNA, the CDR3 is TGTGCTAGTGGTTTAAGCAGCGGGACAGTGCGGGGGCATGAGCAGTTCTTC. This sequence encodes CASGLSSGTVRGHEQFF.

This clonotype was detected only a few times. The V and J genes are TRBV28 and TRBJ2-7, with TRBD2 matching 14 bases. The CDR3 has 15 residues. In germline, CDR1 is MDHEN, CDR2 SYDVKM. Trimming removed 1 base from V and 6 bases from J; junction bases left unmatched: 2. CDR3 bases: TGTGCCAGCAGTTTATTTGGGACTAGCGGGGGCGAGCAGTACTTC. It is translated as CASSLFGTSGGEQYF.

This clonotype was seen more than once but under ten times. V usage is TRBV7-3 and J usage is TRBJ2-2; no firm D call. The CDR3 totals 13 residues. The germline V and J ends were trimmed by 2 bases and 3 bases, with 4 bases remaining between them. The germline gives CDR1 SGHTA, CDR2 FQGTGA. For the CDR3, the DNA is TGTGCCAGCAGCTTACGATACACCGGGGAGCTGTTTTTT. Protein product: CASSLRYTGELFF.